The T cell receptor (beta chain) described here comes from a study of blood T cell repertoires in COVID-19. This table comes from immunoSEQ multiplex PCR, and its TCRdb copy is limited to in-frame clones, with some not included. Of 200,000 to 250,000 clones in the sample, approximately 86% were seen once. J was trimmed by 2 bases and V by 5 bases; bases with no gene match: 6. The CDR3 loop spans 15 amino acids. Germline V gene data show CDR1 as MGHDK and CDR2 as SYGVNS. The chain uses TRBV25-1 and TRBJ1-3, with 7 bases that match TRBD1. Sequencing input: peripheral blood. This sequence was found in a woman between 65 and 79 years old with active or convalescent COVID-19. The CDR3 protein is CASSSPGGTGNTIYF. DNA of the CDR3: TGTGCCAGCAGTTCCCCAGGGGGGACTGGAAACACCATATATTTT.